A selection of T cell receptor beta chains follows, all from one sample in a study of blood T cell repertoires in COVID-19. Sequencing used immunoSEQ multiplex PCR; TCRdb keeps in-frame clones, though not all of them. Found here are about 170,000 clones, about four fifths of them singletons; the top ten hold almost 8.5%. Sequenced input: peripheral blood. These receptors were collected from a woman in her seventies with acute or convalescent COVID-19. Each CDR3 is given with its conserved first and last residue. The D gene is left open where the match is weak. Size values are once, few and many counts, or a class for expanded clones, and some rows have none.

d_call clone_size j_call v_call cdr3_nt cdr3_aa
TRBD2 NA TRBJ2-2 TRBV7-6 TGTGCCAGCAGCTTAAACCGTGGGGAGGGGCCTTCGAACACCGGGGAGCTGTTTTTT CASSLNRGEGPSNTGELFF
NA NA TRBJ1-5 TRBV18 TGTGCCAGCTCACCGGTCGACATCGATCAGCCCCAGCATTTT CASSPVDIDQPQHF
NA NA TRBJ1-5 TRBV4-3 TGCGCCAGCAGCCAAGATGGGGGGATTCGACCCCAGCATTTT CASSQDGGIRPQHF
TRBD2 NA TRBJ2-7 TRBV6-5 TGTGCCAGCAGCCGCGGGACTAGCAATGGTTACGAGCAGTACTTC CASSRGTSNGYEQYF
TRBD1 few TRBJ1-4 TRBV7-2 TGTGCCAGCAGCGCCGACAGGGGCGAAAAACTGTTTTTT CASSADRGEKLFF
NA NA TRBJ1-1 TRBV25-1 TGTGCCAGCAGCGCCGGGACATCTGAAGCTTTCTTT CASSAGTSEAFF
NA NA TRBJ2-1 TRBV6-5 TGTGCCAGCACCCCAAGACTAGACAATGAGCAGTTCTTC CASTPRLDNEQFF
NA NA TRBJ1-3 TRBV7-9 TGTGCCGGACATGGGGGGGCCATCTCTGGAAACACCATATATTTT CAGHGGAISGNTIYF
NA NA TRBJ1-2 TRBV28 TGTGCCAGCAGCCCCTACGATGTAGCCCTTGCTGGCTACACCTTC CASSPYDVALAGYTF
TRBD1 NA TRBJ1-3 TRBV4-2 TGTGCCAGCAGGTCGGGGACAGAGCGTAGTAGCACCATATATTTT CASRSGTERSSTIYF
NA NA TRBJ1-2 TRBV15 TGTGCCACCAGCAGCCTTTATCAGGACAGCAACTATGGCTACACCTTC CATSSLYQDSNYGYTF
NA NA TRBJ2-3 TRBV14 TGTGCCAGCAGCCAAGAGATGTCGGGGGCAGATACGCAGTATTTT CASSQEMSGADTQYF
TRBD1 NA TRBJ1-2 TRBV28 TGTGCCAGCAGTTTGGGAGCAGGGGGCTATGGCTACACCTTC CASSLGAGGYGYTF
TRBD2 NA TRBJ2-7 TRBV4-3 TGCGCCAGCAGCCAAGATCCCGCGACTAGCGGGAGTATCTACGAGCAGTACTTC CASSQDPATSGSIYEQYF
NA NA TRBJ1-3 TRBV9 TGTGCCAGCAGCCTATGGTCTGGAAACACCATATATTTT CASSLWSGNTIYF
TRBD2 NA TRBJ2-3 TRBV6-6 TGTGCCAGCAGTTACTCCAGTAGCGGGGTTGATACGCAGTATTTT CASSYSSSGVDTQYF
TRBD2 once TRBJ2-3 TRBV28 TGTGCCAGCAGTTCTCGGGAGGGACACACAGATACGCAGTATTTT CASSSREGHTDTQYF
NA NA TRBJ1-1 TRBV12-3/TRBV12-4 TGTGCCAGCAGTTTAGCGGTAGTCGCCGAAGCTTTCTTT CASSLAVVAEAFF
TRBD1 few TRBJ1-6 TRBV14 TGTGCCAGCAGCCAAGGAGTGACAGGGGACTCACCCCTCCACTTT CASSQGVTGDSPLHF
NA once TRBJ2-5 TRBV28 TGTGCCAGCAGTTTATTGCCGAGGCTCTTTGGAGAGACCCAGTACTTC CASSLLPRLFGETQYF
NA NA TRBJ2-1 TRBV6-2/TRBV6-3 TGTGCCAGCAGCTCTCCCCCCAGCGGGTCGTACAATGAGCAGTTCTTC CASSSPPSGSYNEQFF
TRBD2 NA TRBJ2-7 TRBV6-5 TGTGCCAGCAGACTAGCGGGAGGCTCTAGTTACGAGCAGTACTTC CASRLAGGSSYEQYF
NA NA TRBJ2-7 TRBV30 TGTGCCTGGGCCCCGGCAGGGGACTACGAGCAGTACTTC CAWAPAGDYEQYF
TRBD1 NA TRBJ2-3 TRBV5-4 TGTGCCAGCAGCTTGGGGGACAGGACCCGCACAGATACGCAGTATTTT CASSLGDRTRTDTQYF
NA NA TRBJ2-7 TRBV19 TGTGCCAGTAGTAAGGGACTTGGTTTCTACGAGCAGTACTTC CASSKGLGFYEQYF
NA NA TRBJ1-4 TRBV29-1 TGCAGCGTTCGGGAGGGACCTGAAAAACTGTTTTTT CSVREGPEKLFF
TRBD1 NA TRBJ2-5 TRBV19 TGTGCCAGTAGTATCGGGACAGGGGGGACAGAGACCCAGTACTTC CASSIGTGGTETQYF
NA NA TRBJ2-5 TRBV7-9 TGTGCCAGCAGGGAAGAAGGGGCCTGGGCCGAGACCCAGTACTTC CASREEGAWAETQYF